What follows is one T cell receptor (beta chain) and its context. The same CDR3 also results from other DNA sequences found in this sample. The sample belongs to a study of blood T cell repertoires in COVID-19. Germline-derived CDR1 and CDR2 are KGHDR and SFDVKD. CDR3 length: 14 amino acids. The ends were cut back, 3 bases at V and 1 base at J, with 7 bases in the middle. Original data processing: Estimates of nucleated cell counts were drawn from the amplification of reference gene primers. The table came from immunoSEQ multiplex PCR; TCRdb's copy has only in-frame clones and leaves some out. That table supplies the V and J calls and clone size; D and trimming were determined from the DNA. This table has 80,000 to 95,000 clones, about 90% appearing once.

The sample taken for sequencing was peripheral blood. This TCR came from a human donor with active COVID-19. The donor label of this sample is uncertain. The chain couples TRBV24-1 to TRBJ2-3; a weak D match, TRBD2 (6 bases). This CDR3 is CATSDTGGTDTQYF. CDR3 coding DNA: TGTGCCACCAGTGATACGGGGGGCACAGATACGCAGTATTTT.